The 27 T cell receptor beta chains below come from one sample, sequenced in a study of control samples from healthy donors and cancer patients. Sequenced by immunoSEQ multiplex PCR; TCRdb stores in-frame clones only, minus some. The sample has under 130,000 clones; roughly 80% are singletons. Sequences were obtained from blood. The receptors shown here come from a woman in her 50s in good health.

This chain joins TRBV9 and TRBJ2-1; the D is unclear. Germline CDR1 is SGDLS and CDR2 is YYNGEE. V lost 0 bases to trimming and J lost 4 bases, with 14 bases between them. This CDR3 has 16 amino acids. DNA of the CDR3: TGTGCCAGCAGCGTAGCTTCATTGATCGGGTACAATGAGCAGTTCTTC. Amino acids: CASSVASLIGYNEQFF.

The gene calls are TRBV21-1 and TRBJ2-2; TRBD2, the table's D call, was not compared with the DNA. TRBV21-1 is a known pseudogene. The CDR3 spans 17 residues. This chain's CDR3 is CASSKGGGVSNTGELFF. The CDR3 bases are TGTGCCAGCAGCAAAGGGGGAGGGGTGTCGAACACCGGGGAGCTGTTTTTT.

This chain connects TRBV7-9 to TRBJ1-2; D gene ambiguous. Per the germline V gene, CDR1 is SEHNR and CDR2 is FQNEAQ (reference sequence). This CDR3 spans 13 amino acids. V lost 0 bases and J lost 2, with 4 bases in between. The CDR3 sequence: CASSLAGNYGYTF. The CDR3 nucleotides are TGTGCCAGCAGCTTAGCGGGGAACTATGGCTACACCTTC.

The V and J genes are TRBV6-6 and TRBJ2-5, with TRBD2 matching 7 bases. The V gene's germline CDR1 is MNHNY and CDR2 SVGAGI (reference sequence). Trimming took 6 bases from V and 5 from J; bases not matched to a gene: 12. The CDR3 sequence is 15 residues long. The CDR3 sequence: CASSGTTQDVETQYF. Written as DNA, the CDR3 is TGTGCCAGCAGCGGGACTACGCAAGATGTGGAGACCCAGTACTTC.

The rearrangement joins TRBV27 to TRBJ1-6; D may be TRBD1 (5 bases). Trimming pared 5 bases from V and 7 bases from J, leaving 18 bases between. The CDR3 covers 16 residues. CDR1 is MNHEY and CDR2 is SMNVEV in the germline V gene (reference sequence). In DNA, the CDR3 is TGTGCCAGCAGTGGCGAGGGACGCGGGGGAAATTCACCCCTCCACTTT. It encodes CASSGEGRGGNSPLHF.

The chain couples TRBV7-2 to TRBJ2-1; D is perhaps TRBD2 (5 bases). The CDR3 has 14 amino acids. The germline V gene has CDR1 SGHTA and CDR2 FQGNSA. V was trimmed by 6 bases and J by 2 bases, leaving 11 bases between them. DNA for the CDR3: TGTGCCAGCAGGGGGTGGGGAGCCTACAATGAGCAGTTCTTC. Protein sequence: CASRGWGAYNEQFF.

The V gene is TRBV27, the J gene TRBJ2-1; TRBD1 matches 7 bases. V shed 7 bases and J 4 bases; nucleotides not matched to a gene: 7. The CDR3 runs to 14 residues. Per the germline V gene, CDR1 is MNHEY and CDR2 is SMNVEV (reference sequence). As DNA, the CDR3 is TGTGCCAGCAAAAAGACAGGGCAATACAATGAGCAGTTCTTC. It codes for CASKKTGQYNEQFF.

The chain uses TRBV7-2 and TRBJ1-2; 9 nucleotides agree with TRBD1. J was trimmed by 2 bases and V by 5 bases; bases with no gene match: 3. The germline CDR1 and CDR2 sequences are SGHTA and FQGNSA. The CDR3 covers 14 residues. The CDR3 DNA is TGTGCCAGCAGCGTAACAGGGGGCAACTATGGCTACACCTTC. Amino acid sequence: CASSVTGGNYGYTF.

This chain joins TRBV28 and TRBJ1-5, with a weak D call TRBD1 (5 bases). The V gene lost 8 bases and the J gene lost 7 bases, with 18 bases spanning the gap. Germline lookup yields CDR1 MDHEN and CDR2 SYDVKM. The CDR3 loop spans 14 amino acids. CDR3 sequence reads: CASLGGGTYQPQHF. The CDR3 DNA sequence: TGTGCCAGCCTGGGCGGAGGGACCTACCAGCCCCAGCATTTT.

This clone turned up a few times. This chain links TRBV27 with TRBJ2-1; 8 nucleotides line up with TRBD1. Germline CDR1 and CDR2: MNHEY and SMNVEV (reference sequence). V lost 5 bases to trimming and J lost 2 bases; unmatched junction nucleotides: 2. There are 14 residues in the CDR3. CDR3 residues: CASSTGQAYNEQFF. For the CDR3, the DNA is TGTGCCAGCAGTACGGGACAGGCCTACAATGAGCAGTTCTTC.

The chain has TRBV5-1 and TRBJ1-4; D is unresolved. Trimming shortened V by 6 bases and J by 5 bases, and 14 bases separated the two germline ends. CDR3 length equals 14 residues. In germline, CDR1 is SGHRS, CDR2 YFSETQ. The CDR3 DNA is TGCGCCAGCACCCTCGGGAAGCAAAATGAAAAACTGTTTTTT. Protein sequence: CASTLGKQNEKLFF.

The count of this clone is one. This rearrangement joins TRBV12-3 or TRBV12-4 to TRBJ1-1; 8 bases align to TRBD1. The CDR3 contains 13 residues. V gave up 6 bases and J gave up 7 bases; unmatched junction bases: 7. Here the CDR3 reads CASRQTGEGEAFF. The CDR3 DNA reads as TGTGCCAGCAGGCAGACAGGGGAGGGTGAAGCTTTCTTT.

The CDR3 bases are TGTGCCAGCAGCTTAGCGGCCTGGGACTACAATGAGCAGTTCTTC. Its translation: CASSLAAWDYNEQFF. The chain recombines TRBV5-6 with TRBJ2-1; D possibly corresponds to TRBD2 (5 bases). The germline gives CDR1 SGHDT, CDR2 YYEEEE. The V gene lost 2 bases and the J gene lost 3 bases, with 12 bases spanning the gap. CDR3 length equals 15 residues. Drawing the rest from reference TRBV5-6 and TRBJ2-1, the complete variable domain is DAGVTQSPTHLIKTRGQQVTLRCSPKSGHDTVSWYQQALGQGPQFIFQYYEEEERQRGNFPDRFSGHQFPNYSSELNVNALLLGDSALYLCASSLAAWDYNEQFFGPGTRLTVL.

As DNA, the CDR3 is TGTGCCAGCAAGTCGGGACAGGGGAACACTGAAGCTTTCTTT. Protein sequence: CASKSGQGNTEAFF. V usage is TRBV6-5 and J usage is TRBJ1-1; TRBD1 matches at 9 bases. Germline-derived CDR1 and CDR2 are MNHEY and SVGAGI. V shed 7 bases and J 1 base; nucleotides not matched to a gene: 4. This CDR3 is built from 14 residues.

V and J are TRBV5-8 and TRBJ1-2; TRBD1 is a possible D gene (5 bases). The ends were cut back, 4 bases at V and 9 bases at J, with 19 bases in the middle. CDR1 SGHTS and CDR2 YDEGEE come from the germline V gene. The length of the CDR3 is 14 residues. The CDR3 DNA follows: TGTGCCAGCAGCCGGGTGGGGGATCAAAAAAGCTACACCTTC. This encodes CASSRVGDQKSYTF.

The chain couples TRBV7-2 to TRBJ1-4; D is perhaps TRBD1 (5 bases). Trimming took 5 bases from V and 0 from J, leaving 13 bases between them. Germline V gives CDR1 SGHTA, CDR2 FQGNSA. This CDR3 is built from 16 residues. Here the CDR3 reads CASSPGTLATNEKLFF. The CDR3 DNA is TGTGCCAGCAGCCCCGGGACGTTAGCAACTAATGAAAAACTGTTTTTT.

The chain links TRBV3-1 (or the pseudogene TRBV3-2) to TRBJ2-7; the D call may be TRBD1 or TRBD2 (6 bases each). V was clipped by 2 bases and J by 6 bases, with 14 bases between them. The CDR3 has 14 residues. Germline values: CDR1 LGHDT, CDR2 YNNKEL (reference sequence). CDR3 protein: CASSQLQQGGEQYF. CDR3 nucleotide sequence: TGTGCCAGCAGCCAACTTCAACAGGGAGGCGAGCAGTACTTC.

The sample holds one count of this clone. DNA of the CDR3: TGTGCCAGCAGTTCGTACCGGGACACCTGGGGTGAAAAACTGTTTTTT. It codes for CASSSYRDTWGEKLFF. This chain joins TRBV6-5 and TRBJ1-4; a weak D match, TRBD1 (6 bases). This CDR3 is built from 16 residues. The germline gives CDR1 MNHEY, CDR2 SVGAGI. Trimming cost V 4 bases and J 7 bases, with 19 bases left between them.

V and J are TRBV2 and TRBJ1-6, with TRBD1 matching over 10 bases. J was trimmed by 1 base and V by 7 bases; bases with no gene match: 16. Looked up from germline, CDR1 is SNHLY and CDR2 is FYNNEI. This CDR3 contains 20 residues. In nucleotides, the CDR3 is TGTGCCAGCATTAACACCCCGGGACAGGGGATAGGATCCTATAATTCACCCCTCCACTTT. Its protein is CASINTPGQGIGSYNSPLHF.

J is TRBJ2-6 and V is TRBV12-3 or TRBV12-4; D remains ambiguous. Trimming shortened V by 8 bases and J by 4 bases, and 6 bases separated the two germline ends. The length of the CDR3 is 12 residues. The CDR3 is CASAWGANVLTF. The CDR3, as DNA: TGTGCCAGCGCCTGGGGGGCCAACGTCCTGACTTTC.

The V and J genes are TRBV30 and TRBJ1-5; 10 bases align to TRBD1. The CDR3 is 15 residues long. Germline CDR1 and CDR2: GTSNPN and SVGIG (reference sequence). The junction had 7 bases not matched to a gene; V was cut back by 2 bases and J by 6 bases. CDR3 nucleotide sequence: TGTGCCTGGAGTTGGCGACAGGGGGCCGGTCAGCCCCAGCATTTT. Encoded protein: CAWSWRQGAGQPQHF.

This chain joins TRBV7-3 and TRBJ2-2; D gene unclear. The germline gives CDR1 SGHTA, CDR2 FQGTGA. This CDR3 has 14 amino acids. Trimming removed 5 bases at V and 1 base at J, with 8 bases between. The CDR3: CASSENRNTGELFF. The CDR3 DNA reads TGTGCCAGCAGCGAGAACAGGAACACCGGGGAGCTGTTTTTT.

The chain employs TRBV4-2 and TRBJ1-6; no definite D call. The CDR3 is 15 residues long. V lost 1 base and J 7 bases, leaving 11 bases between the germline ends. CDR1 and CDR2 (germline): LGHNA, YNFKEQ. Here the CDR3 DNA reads TGTGCCAGCAGCCAAGGAGGCAGCCAAAATTCACCCCTCCACTTT. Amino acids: CASSQGGSQNSPLHF.

In nucleotides, the CDR3 is TGTGCCAGCAGTGTACGGCAGGCTAATGAAAAACTGTTTTTT. It translates to CASSVRQANEKLFF. The rearrangement uses TRBV2 and TRBJ1-4; D is undetermined. The germline gives CDR1 SNHLY, CDR2 FYNNEI. V was trimmed by 4 bases and J by 3 bases, leaving 9 bases between them. This CDR3 has 14 residues.

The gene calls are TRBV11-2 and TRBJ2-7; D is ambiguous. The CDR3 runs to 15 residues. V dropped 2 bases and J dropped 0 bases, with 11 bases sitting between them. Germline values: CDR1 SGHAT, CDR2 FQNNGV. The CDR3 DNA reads TGTGCCAGCAGCTTACGAACAGTTAGCTCCTACGAGCAGTACTTC. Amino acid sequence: CASSLRTVSSYEQYF.

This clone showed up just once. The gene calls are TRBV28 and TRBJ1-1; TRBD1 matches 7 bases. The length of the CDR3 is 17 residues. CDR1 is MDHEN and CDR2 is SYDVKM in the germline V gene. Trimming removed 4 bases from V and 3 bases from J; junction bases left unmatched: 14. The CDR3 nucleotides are TGTGCCAGCAGTTCACCCGCGGCGGGACAGAAGGACACTGAAGCTTTCTTT. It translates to CASSSPAAGQKDTEAFF.

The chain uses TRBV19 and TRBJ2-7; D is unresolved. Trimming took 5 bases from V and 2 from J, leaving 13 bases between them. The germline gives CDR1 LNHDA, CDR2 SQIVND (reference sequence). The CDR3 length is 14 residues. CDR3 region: CASSLSSVAYEQYF. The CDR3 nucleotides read TGTGCCAGTAGTTTATCTAGTGTCGCCTACGAGCAGTACTTC.